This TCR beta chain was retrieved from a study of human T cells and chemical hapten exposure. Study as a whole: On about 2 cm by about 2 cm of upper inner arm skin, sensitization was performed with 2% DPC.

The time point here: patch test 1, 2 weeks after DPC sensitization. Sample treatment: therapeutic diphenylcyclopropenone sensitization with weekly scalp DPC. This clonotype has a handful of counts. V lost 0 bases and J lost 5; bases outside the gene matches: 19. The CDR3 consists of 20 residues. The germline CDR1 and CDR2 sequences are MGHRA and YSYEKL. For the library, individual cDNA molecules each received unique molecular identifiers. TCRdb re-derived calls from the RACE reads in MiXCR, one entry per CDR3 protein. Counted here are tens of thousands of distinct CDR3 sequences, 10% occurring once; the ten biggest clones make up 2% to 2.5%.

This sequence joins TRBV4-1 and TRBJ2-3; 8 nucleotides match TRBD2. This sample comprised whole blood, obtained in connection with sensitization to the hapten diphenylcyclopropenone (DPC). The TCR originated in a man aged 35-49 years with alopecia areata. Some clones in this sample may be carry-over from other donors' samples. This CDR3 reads CASSQDAPEAGVTNLDTQYF. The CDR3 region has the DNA TGCGCCAGCAGCCAAGATGCCCCTGAAGCGGGAGTTACGAACCTAGATACGCAGTATTTT.